This T cell receptor (beta chain) came from a study of CD8 T cells in ankylosing spondylitis. Trimming took off 5 bases at V and 3 bases at J, with 14 bases between the two ends. Germline V gene data show CDR1 as SGHTA and CDR2 as FQGTGA. The CDR3 contains 14 residues. TCRdb re-derived calls from the 5' RACE reads in MiXCR, one entry per CDR3 protein. The repertoire holds a few hundred thousand distinct CDR3 sequences, 15% to 20% seen once, with around 32% in the top ten. This clonotype originated in a male donor with ankylosing spondylitis or in good health (not recorded which). The rearrangement links TRBV7-3 to TRBJ2-7, with a weak D call TRBD1 (5 bases). Sequencing was done on a sample of blood, either unsorted or a sorted T cell fraction (not recorded which). CDR3 residues: CASSQIGANYEQYF. The CDR3 bases are TGTGCCAGCAGCCAAATTGGGGCCAACTACGAGCAGTACTTC.